This TCR beta chain stems from a study of T cell responses to AZD1222 COVID-19 vaccine. Study-wide results and caveats: It was only 6 or 7 AZD1222 recipients who were seropositive at baseline.

The V and J ends lost 5 bases and 6 bases, in that order; junction bases with no gene match: 4. Per the germline V gene, CDR1 is MNHNY and CDR2 is SVGAGI (reference sequence). The CDR3 loop spans 12 amino acids. TCRdb keeps only in-frame clones here, not all; method: immunoSEQ multiplex PCR. The top ten hold roughly a fifth of the sample, which has about 100,000 clones, 90% to 95% seen once. On this clone itself: Antigen: not known.

Material: peripheral blood, obtained on day 0 of AZD1222 vaccination. The sequence was collected from an adult in good health. The J gene is TRBJ2-7, the V gene TRBV6-6; 7 bases agree with TRBD1. CDR3 protein: CASSVPGGEQYF. The CDR3 nucleotides are TGTGCCAGCAGTGTCCCAGGGGGCGAGCAGTACTTC.